This T cell receptor (beta chain) was sequenced during a study of OX40 agonist ivuxolimab in advanced cancers. The table came from immunoSEQ multiplex PCR; TCRdb's copy has only in-frame clones and leaves some out. Of some 35,000 clones listed, around nine tenths were seen once; the top ten hold 9.1%. Exclusion of a patient followed from autoimmune disease history or systemic immunosuppression. This clone was observed once. Its matching antigen is unknown. Study findings and constraints: Expanded peripheral T cell antigen specificity was not determined. By week 6 at 0.1 to 3.0 mg/kg, blood CD4+ and CD8+ T cells had expanded clonally.

The CDR3 sequence is 16 residues long. V lost 3 bases, J lost 1 base, and 15 bases lay in between. The V gene's germline CDR1 is LNHDA and CDR2 SQIVND (reference sequence). The receptor was isolated from an adult with an advanced solid tumor such as melanoma, head and neck, liver or kidney cancer. The sample consisted of CD4+ or CD8+ T cells sorted from blood, taken in a trial of the OX40 agonist ivuxolimab. The V and J genes are TRBV19 and TRBJ1-1; D not certain. CDR3 nucleotides: TGTGCCAGTAGTATGGGTTGGGGAAACGGGAACACTGAAGCTTTCTTT. This sequence encodes CASSMGWGNGNTEAFF.